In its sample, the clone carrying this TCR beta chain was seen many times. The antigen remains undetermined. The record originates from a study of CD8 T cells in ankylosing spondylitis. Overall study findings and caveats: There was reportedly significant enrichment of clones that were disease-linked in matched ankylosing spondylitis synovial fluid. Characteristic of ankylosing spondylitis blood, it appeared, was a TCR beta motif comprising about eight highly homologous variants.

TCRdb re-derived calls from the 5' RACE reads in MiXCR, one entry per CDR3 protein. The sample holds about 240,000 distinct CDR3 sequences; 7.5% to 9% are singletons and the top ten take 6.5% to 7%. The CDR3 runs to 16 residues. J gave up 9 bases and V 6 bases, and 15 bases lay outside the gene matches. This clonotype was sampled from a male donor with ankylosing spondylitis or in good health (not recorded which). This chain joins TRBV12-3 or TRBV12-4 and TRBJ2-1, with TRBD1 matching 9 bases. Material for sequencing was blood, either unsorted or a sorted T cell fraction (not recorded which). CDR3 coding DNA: TGTGCCAGCAGCCCTGCGCCGGGACAGGGTATTCTTGAGCAGTTCTTC. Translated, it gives CASSPAPGQGILEQFF.